These 29 T cell receptor beta chains were all obtained from the same sample, sequenced in a study of cytomegalovirus exposure and HLA in healthy donors. Assay used: immunoSEQ multiplex PCR; TCRdb lists only in-frame clones, some missing. The profile covers roughly 140,000 clones, with about 91% appearing a single time and 6.5% to 8.5% taken by the ten largest. Specimen: PBMCs. The receptors derive from a woman under 30 in good health and CMV-seropositive.

The J gene is TRBJ2-1, the V gene TRBV9; TRBD2 matches 15 bases. Per the germline V gene, CDR1 is SGDLS and CDR2 is YYNGEE. The V segment lost 4 bases and the J segment 9 bases; nucleotides outside the gene matches: 5. This CDR3 region has 15 residues. DNA of the CDR3: TGTGCCAGCAGCCCTGGACTAGCGGGAGGGGCTGAGCAGTTCTTC. Translating it yields CASSPGLAGGAEQFF.

The rearrangement links TRBV4-2 to TRBJ2-1, with TRBD1 identical over 7 bases. Germline-derived CDR1 and CDR2 are LGHNA and YNFKEQ. The junction had 1 base not matched to a gene; V was cut back by 1 base and J by 4 bases. CDR3 length equals 14 residues. The CDR3 sequence is CASSQGDSYNEQFF. Here the CDR3 DNA reads TGTGCCAGCAGCCAAGGGGACAGTTACAATGAGCAGTTCTTC.

V gene TRBV18 combines with J gene TRBJ1-3; the D gene is possibly TRBD1 (6 bases). There are 16 residues in the CDR3. V lost 1 base to trimming and J lost 0 bases, with 10 bases between them. Germline lookup yields CDR1 KGHSH and CDR2 LQKENI. The CDR3: CASSPQTGSSGNTIYF. The CDR3 bases are TGTGCCAGCTCACCACAGACAGGCAGCTCTGGAAACACCATATATTTT.

The chain joins TRBV4-2 to TRBJ2-5, with D unclear. This CDR3 region has 12 residues. The germline gives CDR1 LGHNA, CDR2 YNFKEQ. V was shortened by 6 bases and J by 2 bases, with 7 bases between the two germline ends. The CDR3 region is CASSQPQETQYF. CDR3 DNA sequence: TGTGCCAGCAGTCAACCTCAAGAGACCCAGTACTTC.

J is TRBJ2-1 and V is TRBV25-1; a possible D gene is TRBD1 (6 bases). Trimming took 1 base from V and 3 from J, leaving 7 bases between them. The CDR3 is 14 amino acids. Per the germline V gene, CDR1 is MGHDK and CDR2 is SYGVNS. The CDR3 nucleotides are TGTGCCAGCAGTGAATCGACAGGCTACAATGAGCAGTTCTTC. Translated: CASSESTGYNEQFF.

This clone was detected only a few times. Other DNA sequences in the same sample also yield this CDR3. The chain has TRBV9 and TRBJ1-2, with 8 bases fitting TRBD1. The CDR3 covers 14 residues. The germline CDR1 and CDR2 sequences are SGDLS and YYNGEE. V trimming: 0 bases; J trimming: 2 bases; junction bases outside the gene matches: 0. CDR3 amino acids: CASSVGTGNYGYTF. The CDR3 DNA reads TGTGCCAGCAGCGTAGGGACAGGGAACTATGGCTACACCTTC.

The chain links TRBV5-4 to TRBJ2-1; 11 nucleotides match TRBD2. Germline V gene data show CDR1 as SGHNT and CDR2 as YYREEE (reference sequence). V shed 0 bases, J shed 1 base, and the junction held 0 bases outside the gene matches. The CDR3 has 16 amino acids. CDR3 loop: CASSLASGGSYNEQFF. CDR3 DNA sequence: TGTGCCAGCAGCTTGGCTAGCGGGGGGTCCTACAATGAGCAGTTCTTC.

The chain joins TRBV6-1 to TRBJ2-1; unclear D gene. Germline-derived CDR1 and CDR2 are MNHNS and SASEGT. V was pared by 1 base and J by 4 bases, with 14 bases between. The CDR3 is 16 residues long. As DNA, the CDR3 is TGTGCCAGCAGTGAAGGTGGCCCGGTGGAGTACAATGAGCAGTTCTTC. Translation gives CASSEGGPVEYNEQFF.

The V gene is TRBV2, the J gene TRBJ2-3, with D possibly being TRBD1 (6 bases). Trimming stripped 8 bases from V and 6 bases from J, with 15 bases between. This CDR3 comprises 13 residues. CDR1 and CDR2 from the germline V gene are SNHLY and FYNNEI. In DNA, the CDR3 is TGTGCCAGCTCCCAGGGGCTGGGGGATACGCAGTATTTT. Translating it yields CASSQGLGDTQYF.

This chain joins TRBV19 and TRBJ2-1, with D perhaps matching TRBD2 (5 bases). Trimming removed 7 bases at V and 4 bases at J, with 14 bases between. Germline lookup yields CDR1 LNHDA and CDR2 SQIVND (reference sequence). The CDR3 spans 14 residues. CDR3 sequence (DNA): TGTGCCAGTATGCACCGGGATAAGTACAATGAGCAGTTCTTC. Translating it yields CASMHRDKYNEQFF.

The chain links TRBV25-1 to TRBJ1-2, with D maybe TRBD1 (5 bases). The CDR3 extends over 13 amino acids. Germline values: CDR1 MGHDK, CDR2 SYGVNS. V was trimmed by 5 bases and J by 4 bases, leaving 11 bases between them. The CDR3 region has the DNA TGTGCCAGCAGTAAGACAGAACGCTATGGCTACACCTTC. Residues: CASSKTERYGYTF.

The J gene is TRBJ2-3, the V gene TRBV30, with TRBD2 matching 9 bases. CDR1 GTSNPN and CDR2 SVGIG come from the germline V gene (reference sequence). CDR3 size: 18 residues. V shed 0 bases and J 4 bases; nucleotides not matched to a gene: 14. The chain's CDR3 is CAWSVGLSAGGVADTQYF. The CDR3 nucleotides are TGTGCCTGGAGTGTAGGGCTTTCGGCGGGGGGGGTAGCAGATACGCAGTATTTT.

The gene calls are TRBV27 and TRBJ1-2, with D tentatively TRBD1 (6 bases). This CDR3 has 15 amino acids. From germline, CDR1 is MNHEY and CDR2 SMNVEV (reference sequence). The germline V and J ends were trimmed by 1 base and 8 bases, with 17 bases remaining between them. The CDR3 DNA reads as TGTGCCAGCAGTTTATTGGGGGCTCAACTTGACGGCTACACCTTC. This sequence encodes CASSLLGAQLDGYTF.

The CDR3 DNA reads as TGTGCCAGCTCACTCGGGACAGAGCGTTATGGCTACACCTTC. As protein: CASSLGTERYGYTF. The chain joins TRBV18 to TRBJ1-2; TRBD1 matches 7 bases. J was trimmed by 5 bases and V by 4 bases; bases with no gene match: 7. The CDR3 covers 14 residues. The V gene's germline CDR1 is KGHSH and CDR2 LQKENI.

The CDR3 nucleotides read TGTGCCGGTTCAGACCGGGGGGGCACTGCCGAGCAGTACTTC. Translation: CAGSDRGGTAEQYF. The chain employs TRBV5-4 and TRBJ2-7; the match to TRBD2 covers 8 bases. Germline V lookup: CDR1 SGHNT, CDR2 YYREEE (reference sequence). CDR3 length: 14 amino acids. The trim removed 10 bases at V and 6 bases at J, leaving 15 bases unmatched.

This chain connects TRBV9 to TRBJ2-4; 7 positions match TRBD1. CDR3 size: 17 residues. The V and J ends lost 0 bases and 3 bases, in that order; junction bases with no gene match: 9. From germline, CDR1 is SGDLS and CDR2 YYNGEE. In DNA, the CDR3 is TGTGCCAGCAGCGTAGGTGTAGGATGGGACAGCAAAAACATTCAGTACTTC. Amino acids: CASSVGVGWDSKNIQYF.

The CDR3 DNA reads as TGCAGTGCTAGGCAGGGGAAGAACCAGCATTTT. Its protein product is CSARQGKNQHF. V gene TRBV20-1 combines with J gene TRBJ1-5; TRBD1 is a possible D gene (6 bases). Trimming stripped 3 bases from V and 12 bases from J, with 12 bases between. Germline V gene data show CDR1 as DFQATT and CDR2 as SNEGSKA (reference sequence). This CDR3 is built from 11 residues.

The rearrangement uses TRBV9 and TRBJ1-1; TRBD1 matches 11 bases. J lost 5 bases, V lost 3 bases, and 3 bases had no gene match. The CDR3 runs to 14 residues. Germline lookup yields CDR1 SGDLS and CDR2 YYNGEE. The CDR3 nucleotides are TGTGCCAGCAGCGCGGGGACAGGGGGTACTGAAGCTTTCTTT. Protein: CASSAGTGGTEAFF.

This clone appeared once. The chain joins TRBV30 to TRBJ2-1; D is possibly TRBD1 (5 bases). CDR1 is GTSNPN and CDR2 is SVGIG in the germline V gene (reference sequence). V lost 5 bases and J 6 bases, leaving 14 bases between the germline ends. The CDR3 runs 13 residues. CDR3 bases: TGTGCCTGGGAGAAACTAAGGGGCAATGAGCAGTTCTTC. Translation gives CAWEKLRGNEQFF.

The V call is TRBV7-3, the J call TRBJ2-1; tentatively, D is TRBD1 (5 bases). V was cut by 5 bases and J by 3 bases, with 11 bases left in between. The CDR3 is 14 residues long. Germline assignment: CDR1 SGHTA and CDR2 FQGTGA. CDR3 in amino acids: CASSVQGFYNEQFF. CDR3 nucleotides: TGTGCCAGCAGCGTCCAGGGTTTCTACAATGAGCAGTTCTTC. Using reference TRBV7-3 and TRBJ2-1 for the parts outside the CDR3, the full variable domain is GAGVSQTPSNKVTEKGKYVELRCDPISGHTALYWYRQSLGQGPEFLIYFQGTGAADDSGLPNDRFFAVRPEGSVSTLKIQRTERGDSAVYLCASSVQGFYNEQFFGPGTRLTVL.

The rearrangement joins TRBV6-5 to TRBJ2-7; 10 nucleotides line up with TRBD1. Germline trimming cut 6 bases from V and 3 bases from J; bases unmatched to any gene: 5. This CDR3 comprises 14 residues. Germline V gene lookup returns CDR1 MNHEY and CDR2 SVGAGI. The CDR3 region is CASRRDRGIYEQYF. CDR3 DNA: TGTGCCAGCAGGAGGGACAGGGGAATCTACGAGCAGTACTTC.

The genes are TRBV27 and TRBJ2-7, with 11 positions matching TRBD2. Germline V gene data show CDR1 as MNHEY and CDR2 as SMNVEV (reference sequence). V was clipped by 9 bases and J by 3 bases; unmatched bases: 10. The CDR3 consists of 15 residues. CDR3 region: CASRAGTSGVYEQYF. CDR3 nucleotides: TGTGCCAGTCGGGCCGGGACTAGCGGAGTCTACGAGCAGTACTTC.

V and J are TRBV10-3 and TRBJ1-1; no firm D call. V shed 4 bases and J shed 1 base, with 7 bases lying between them. The CDR3 consists of 13 residues. The germline V gene has CDR1 ENHRY and CDR2 SYGVKD. DNA of the CDR3: TGTGCCATCAGTGTTGCAGGGAACACTGAAGCTTTCTTT. Translation gives CAISVAGNTEAFF.

The chain carries TRBV15 and TRBJ2-7; D possibly corresponds to TRBD1 (6 bases). The CDR3 length is 13 residues. Germline V gives CDR1 LNHNV, CDR2 YYDKDF (reference sequence). Trimming removed 1 base at V and 4 bases at J, with 8 bases between. The CDR3 sequence: CATSRGTGYEQYF. The CDR3 DNA reads as TGTGCCACCAGCAGAGGCACAGGGTACGAGCAGTACTTC.

J is TRBJ2-3 and V is TRBV5-6; TRBD2 is a possible D gene (5 bases). The CDR3 is 14 amino acids. The germline V and J ends were trimmed by 4 bases and 5 bases, with 14 bases remaining between them. The V gene's germline CDR1 is SGHDT and CDR2 YYEEEE. CDR3 bases: TGTGCCAGCAGCCCGGGGTCCCCCAGAGATACGCAGTATTTT. Translating gives CASSPGSPRDTQYF. Looking up the rest from reference TRBV5-6 and TRBJ2-3 gives the full variable domain: DAGVTQSPTHLIKTRGQQVTLRCSPKSGHDTVSWYQQALGQGPQFIFQYYEEEERQRGNFPDRFSGHQFPNYSSELNVNALLLGDSALYLCASSPGSPRDTQYFGPGTRLTVL.

The V and J genes are TRBV7-3 and TRBJ2-7; 9 nucleotides agree with TRBD1. After removal of 5 bases from V and 5 bases from J, the junction contained 7 bases not matched to a gene. This CDR3 comprises 14 residues. Germline V gene sequence: CDR1 SGHTA, CDR2 FQGTGA. The CDR3 sequence is CASSTRDRVDEQYF. CDR3 coding DNA: TGTGCCAGCAGCACCCGGGACAGGGTAGACGAGCAGTACTTC.

The V gene is TRBV5-1, the J gene TRBJ1-2; 8 nucleotides match TRBD1. From germline, CDR1 is SGHRS and CDR2 YFSETQ. The J segment lost 6 bases and the V segment lost 5 bases, leaving 6 bases of the junction unmatched. CDR3 length: 13 amino acids. CDR3: CASSRGTGDGYTF. CDR3 nucleotides: TGCGCCAGCAGTAGGGGGACAGGAGATGGCTACACCTTC. Looking up the rest from reference TRBV5-1 and TRBJ1-2 gives the full variable domain: KAGVTQTPRYLIKTRGQQVTLSCSPISGHRSVSWYQQTPGQGLQFLFEYFSETQRNKGNFPGRFSGRQFSNSRSEMNVSTLELGDSALYLCASSRGTGDGYTFGSGTRLTVV.

V usage is TRBV28 and J usage is TRBJ1-2, with D hard to call. With 5 bases removed from V and 0 bases from J, the gap between germline ends came to 13 bases. Germline values: CDR1 MDHEN, CDR2 SYDVKM. CDR3 length: 15 residues. CDR3 DNA: TGTGCCAGCAGTCCACCGGGGATACCTAACTATGGCTACACCTTC. Translation: CASSPPGIPNYGYTF.

The V gene is TRBV5-1, the J gene TRBJ2-1, with TRBD2 matching 10 bases. CDR1 is SGHRS and CDR2 is YFSETQ in the germline V gene. The CDR3 totals 15 residues. The trim removed 5 bases at V and 9 bases at J, leaving 11 bases unmatched. CDR3 DNA: TGCGCCAGCAGGTTCCAAGCGGGAGGGGGAGGTGAGCAGTTCTTC. Protein product: CASRFQAGGGGEQFF.